This T cell receptor (beta chain) was identified in a study of control samples from healthy donors and cancer patients. Libraries were prepared by immunoSEQ multiplex PCR; TCRdb keeps only in-frame clonotypes and omits some of them. The sample yields around 150,000 clones, around nine tenths seen once. From germline, CDR1 is SNHLY and CDR2 FYNNEI. The CDR3 loop spans 19 amino acids. V was pared by 3 bases and J by 5 bases, with 12 bases of the junction left unmatched. The sequence was collected from a man between 18 and 29 years old in good health. The sample taken for sequencing was blood. This chain links TRBV2 with TRBJ2-5; 16 bases map to TRBD2. The CDR3: CASSETAGTSGGALETQYF. The DNA for the CDR3 is TGTGCCAGCAGTGAGACGGCGGGGACTAGCGGGGGGGCCTTGGAGACCCAGTACTTC.